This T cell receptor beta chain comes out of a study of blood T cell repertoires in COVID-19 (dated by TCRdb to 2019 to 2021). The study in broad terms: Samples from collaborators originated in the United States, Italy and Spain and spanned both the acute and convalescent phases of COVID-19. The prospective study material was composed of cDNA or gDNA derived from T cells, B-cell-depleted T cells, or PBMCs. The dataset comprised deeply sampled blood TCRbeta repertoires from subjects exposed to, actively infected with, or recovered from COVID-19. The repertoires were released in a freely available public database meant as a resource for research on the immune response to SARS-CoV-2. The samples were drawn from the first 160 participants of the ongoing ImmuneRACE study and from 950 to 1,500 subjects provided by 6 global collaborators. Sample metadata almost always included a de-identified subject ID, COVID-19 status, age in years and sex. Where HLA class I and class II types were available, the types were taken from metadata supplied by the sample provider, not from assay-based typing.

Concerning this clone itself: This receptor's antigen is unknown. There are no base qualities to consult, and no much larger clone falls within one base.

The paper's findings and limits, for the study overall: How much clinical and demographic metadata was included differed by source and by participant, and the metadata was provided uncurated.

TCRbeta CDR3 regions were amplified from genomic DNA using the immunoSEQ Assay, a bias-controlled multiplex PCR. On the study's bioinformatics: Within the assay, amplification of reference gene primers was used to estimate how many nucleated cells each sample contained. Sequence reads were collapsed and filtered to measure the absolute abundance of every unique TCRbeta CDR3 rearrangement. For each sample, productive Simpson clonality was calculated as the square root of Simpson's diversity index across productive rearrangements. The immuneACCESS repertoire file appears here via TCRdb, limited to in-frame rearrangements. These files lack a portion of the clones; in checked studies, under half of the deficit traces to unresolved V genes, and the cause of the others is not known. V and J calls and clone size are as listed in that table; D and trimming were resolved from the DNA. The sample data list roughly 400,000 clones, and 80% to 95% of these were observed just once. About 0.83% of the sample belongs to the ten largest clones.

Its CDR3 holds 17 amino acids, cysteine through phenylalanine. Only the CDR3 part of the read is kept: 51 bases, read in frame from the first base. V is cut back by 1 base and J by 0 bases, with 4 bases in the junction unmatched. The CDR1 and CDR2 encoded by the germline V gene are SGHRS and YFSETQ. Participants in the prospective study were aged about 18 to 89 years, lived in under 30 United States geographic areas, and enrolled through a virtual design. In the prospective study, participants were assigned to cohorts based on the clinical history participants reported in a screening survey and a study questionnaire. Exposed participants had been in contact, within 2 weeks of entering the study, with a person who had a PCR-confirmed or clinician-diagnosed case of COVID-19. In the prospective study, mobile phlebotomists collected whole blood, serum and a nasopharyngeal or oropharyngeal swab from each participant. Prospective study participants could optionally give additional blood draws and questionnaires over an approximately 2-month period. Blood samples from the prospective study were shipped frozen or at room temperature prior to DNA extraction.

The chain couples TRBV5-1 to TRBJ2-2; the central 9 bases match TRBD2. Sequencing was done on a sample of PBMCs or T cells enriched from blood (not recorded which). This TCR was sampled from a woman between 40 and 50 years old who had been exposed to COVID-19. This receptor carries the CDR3 CASSLIAGAPNTGELFF. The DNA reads TGCGCCAGCAGCTTGATAGCGGGAGCCCCGAACACCGGGGAGCTGTTTTTT.